This entry concerns a single T cell receptor (beta chain). Its matching antigen is unknown. This sample is part of a study of shared clonotypes between healthy human individuals. As for the study in general: Plates per donor: three CD4 naive, three CD4 memory, two CD8 naive, one CD8 memory.

Points from the study as a whole: The study sampled only blood, and tissue repertoires likely differ.

For every subset, genomic DNA was evenly distributed across several immunoSEQ plates. The method was immunoSEQ multiplex PCR; TCRdb's version includes in-frame clones alone and lacks a portion of them. The data show about 1,500,000 clones, with around 97% seen just once and approximately 1.1% held by the top ten. CDR1 is SGHAT, CDR2 FQNNGV, per germline. The CDR3 length is 14 residues. Trimming removed 5 bases from V and 3 bases from J, with 14 bases in between. CD4+ cells yielded CD45RA+ naive and CD45RA-negative memory subsets. This clonotype was sampled from a man under 40 in good health. This chain uses TRBV11-2 with TRBJ2-7; D unresolved. Sequenced material: naive CD4+ T cells sorted from blood. Subset meaning: CD45RA+ positively selected. CDR3 sequence: CASSLKGFGYEQYF. CDR3 nucleotide sequence: TGTGCCAGCAGCCTAAAAGGGTTCGGCTACGAGCAGTACTTC.